A selection of T cell receptor beta chains follows, all from one sample in a study of cytomegalovirus exposure and HLA in healthy donors. Assay: immunoSEQ multiplex PCR; the TCRdb copy retains only in-frame clones and omits some. Among about 140,000 clones listed, around 79% were seen once. The sample consisted of PBMCs. The receptor source for this set is a woman aged 50 to 60 in good health and CMV-seropositive. CDR3s include the opening cysteine and the closing phenylalanine or tryptophan. D genes are given only for firm matches. The listing skips clone size in some rows; elsewhere it reads once, few, many or a size class.

j_call,cdr3_length,clone_size,v_call,d_call,cdr3_nt,cdr3_aa
TRBJ1-3,15,NA,TRBV7-9,NA,TGTGCCAGCAGCTTAGGGTCACCCGGTGGAAACACCATATATTTT,CASSLGSPGGNTIYF
TRBJ2-3,16,NA,TRBV6-6,TRBD2,TGTGCCAGCAGTCCCAATCTAAGCGGGGGGGCGTATACGCAGTATTTT,CASSPNLSGGAYTQYF
TRBJ1-6,13,once,TRBV6-5,NA,TGTGCCAGCAGCCCCTACTATAATTCACCCCTCCACTTT,CASSPYYNSPLHF
TRBJ1-2,16,once,TRBV7-7,NA,TGTGCTAGCAGCTTTAAACTGCGAGCGACTTCCTATGGCTACACCTTC,CASSFKLRATSYGYTF
TRBJ1-2,17,NA,TRBV7-8,TRBD1,TGTGCCAGCAGCCCACCTCCTAGACAGGGGTTAAACTATGGCTACACCTTC,CASSPPPRQGLNYGYTF
TRBJ1-4,14,NA,TRBV5-1,TRBD1,TGCGCCAGCAGCTCCCCGGGACAGCGGGAGGGACTGTTTTTT,CASSSPGQREGLFF
TRBJ2-3,14,NA,TRBV4-3,NA,TGCGCCAGCAGCCGAGGACTTCTCACAGATACGCAGTATTTT,CASSRGLLTDTQYF
TRBJ1-1,12,NA,TRBV7-9,NA,TGTGCCAGCAGCTTAGCGTGGCAGGGAGCTTTCTTT,CASSLAWQGAFF
TRBJ1-5,14,NA,TRBV7-9,TRBD1,TGTGCCAGCAGCTCGGGACAGTTCAATCAGCCCCAGCATTTT,CASSSGQFNQPQHF
TRBJ2-3,11,once,TRBV5-6,NA,TGTGCCAGCAGCTTGCTAGATACGCAGTATTTT,CASSLLDTQYF
TRBJ1-4,15,NA,TRBV28,NA,TGTGCCAGCAGTTCCCAGATGACAGCGATTGAAAAACTGTTTTTT,CASSSQMTAIEKLFF
TRBJ1-4,14,once,TRBV18,NA,TGTGCCAGCTCCCCAAGTCGGACTAATGAAAAACTGTTTTTT,CASSPSRTNEKLFF
TRBJ1-2,13,NA,TRBV6-5,NA,TGTGCCAGCAGACGATCTGCCTCTATATTCGACACCTTC,CASRRSASIFDTF
TRBJ2-3,17,NA,TRBV5-1,TRBD1,TGCGCCAGCAGCTCCGGGACAGGGGGATTTGGTGCAGATACGCAGTATTTT,CASSSGTGGFGADTQYF
TRBJ2-7,12,NA,TRBV6-6,NA,TGTGCCAGCAATCGACAGACTTACGAGCAGTACTTC,CASNRQTYEQYF
TRBJ2-1,12,once,TRBV7-6,TRBD1,TGTGCCAGCAGTTCGGACAGGGTACATCCGTTCTTC,CASSSDRVHPFF
TRBJ1-4,12,NA,TRBV7-9,NA,TGTGCCAGCAGCCGGGAGAACCGTCAGGTGTTTTTT,CASSRENRQVFF
TRBJ2-2,16,NA,TRBV6-6,NA,TGTGCCAGCCACCCGGGGGAGGCATATGGCACCGGGGAGCTGTTTTTT,CASHPGEAYGTGELFF
TRBJ1-4,15,NA,TRBV9,TRBD1,TGTGCCAGCAGCGTCGGGAGACAGGGGCGGGGAAAACTGTTTTTT,CASSVGRQGRGKLFF
TRBJ2-7,13,NA,TRBV10-3,NA,TGTGCCATCAGTGCTGGACAGCTCTACGAGCAGTACTTC,CAISAGQLYEQYF
TRBJ2-2,18,NA,TRBV4-2,TRBD2,TGTGCCAGCAGCCAGGGACTAGCGGGGGGGCCGAACACCGGGGAGCTGTTTTTT,CASSQGLAGGPNTGELFF
TRBJ1-1,14,few,TRBV6-5,NA,TGTGCCAGCAGTTACGTTGGCAGGAACACTGAAGCTTTCTTT,CASSYVGRNTEAFF
TRBJ2-7,13,NA,TRBV28,NA,TGTGCCAGCATCGACAGGAGTTCCTACGAGCAGTACTTC,CASIDRSSYEQYF
TRBJ1-2,15,NA,TRBV4-3,NA,TGCGCCAGCAGCCAAGAGGACAGAGTCCCCTATGGCTACACCTTC,CASSQEDRVPYGYTF
TRBJ2-5,15,NA,TRBV10-3,NA,TGTGCCATCAGTGATCGGGCCAGGGACCAAGAGACCCAGTACTTC,CAISDRARDQETQYF
TRBJ2-3,15,NA,TRBV5-1,TRBD2,TGCGCCAGCAGCTTAATGACTAGCGGGGGAGATACGCAGTATTTT,CASSLMTSGGDTQYF
TRBJ2-7,15,few,TRBV27,NA,TGTGCCAGCAGTTTACTTGGGGGGTCTCCCTGGGAGCAGTACTTC,CASSLLGGSPWEQYF
TRBJ2-3,13,NA,TRBV2,NA,TGTGCCAGCAGTCGGGAGCCCGTAGATACGCAGTATTTT,CASSREPVDTQYF
TRBJ1-4,15,NA,TRBV6-6,NA,TGTGCCAGCAGTGAGTCGGGTAATCCTAATGAAAAACTGTTTTTT,CASSESGNPNEKLFF
TRBJ2-7,15,NA,TRBV4-2,TRBD2,TGTGCCAGCAGTGTGACTAGCGGGGGCCCTTACGAGCAGTACTTC,CASSVTSGGPYEQYF
TRBJ1-1,14,few,TRBV6-1,NA,TGTGCCAGCAGTGAAGCGCTTCAGGGCAGGGATGCTTTCTTT,CASSEALQGRDAFF
TRBJ2-2,15,NA,TRBV19,TRBD1,TGTGCCAGTAGTCCGGGACAGGGACACACCGGGGAGCTGTTTTTT,CASSPGQGHTGELFF
TRBJ1-2,15,NA,TRBV19,NA,TGTGCCAGTAGTTCCGCGGACCGAGCCAGGGCTGGCTACACCTTC,CASSSADRARAGYTF
TRBJ2-1,19,NA,TRBV21-1,NA,TGTGCCAGCAGCAAAGAGGGTGAGGGCACTAGCGGTTTCGGAAATGAGCAGTTCTTC,CASSKEGEGTSGFGNEQFF
TRBJ1-4,14,NA,TRBV28,NA,TGTGCCAGCAGTTTAAGGCAGGGTGATGAAAAACTGTTTTTT,CASSLRQGDEKLFF
TRBJ2-2,14,NA,TRBV28,NA,TGTGCCAGCAGTCTTCCTGGGGGAGGAGGGGAGCTGTTTTTT,CASSLPGGGGELFF
TRBJ2-7,14,NA,TRBV6-1,NA,TGTGCCAGCAGTGTGGCAGGGAGGTTAGGCGAGCAGTACTTC,CASSVAGRLGEQYF